The sequence of this T cell receptor beta chain was determined in a study of blood T cell repertoires in COVID-19. V shed 5 bases and J 6 bases; nucleotides not matched to a gene: 11. Per germline, CDR1 MNHEY and CDR2 SMNVEV (reference sequence). The CDR3 sequence is 15 residues long. Only a few counts were recorded for this clone. Original data processing: Amplification of reference gene primers was used by the study to estimate nucleated cell counts. Using immunoSEQ multiplex PCR, the repertoire was profiled, and TCRdb retains in-frame clones only, with some absent. V and J calls and clone size are as listed in that table; D and trimming were resolved from the DNA. Of fewer than 350,000 clones in the sample, 75% to 90% are singletons; the top ten hold roughly 4%.

Sequenced material: PBMCs or T cells enriched from blood (not recorded which). The J gene is TRBJ2-7, the V gene TRBV27, with TRBD1 identical over 9 bases. The sequence was obtained from a young woman with acute COVID-19. CDR3 protein: CASSGGQGYWGEQYF. Here the CDR3 DNA reads TGTGCCAGCAGTGGGGGACAGGGATATTGGGGCGAGCAGTACTTC.